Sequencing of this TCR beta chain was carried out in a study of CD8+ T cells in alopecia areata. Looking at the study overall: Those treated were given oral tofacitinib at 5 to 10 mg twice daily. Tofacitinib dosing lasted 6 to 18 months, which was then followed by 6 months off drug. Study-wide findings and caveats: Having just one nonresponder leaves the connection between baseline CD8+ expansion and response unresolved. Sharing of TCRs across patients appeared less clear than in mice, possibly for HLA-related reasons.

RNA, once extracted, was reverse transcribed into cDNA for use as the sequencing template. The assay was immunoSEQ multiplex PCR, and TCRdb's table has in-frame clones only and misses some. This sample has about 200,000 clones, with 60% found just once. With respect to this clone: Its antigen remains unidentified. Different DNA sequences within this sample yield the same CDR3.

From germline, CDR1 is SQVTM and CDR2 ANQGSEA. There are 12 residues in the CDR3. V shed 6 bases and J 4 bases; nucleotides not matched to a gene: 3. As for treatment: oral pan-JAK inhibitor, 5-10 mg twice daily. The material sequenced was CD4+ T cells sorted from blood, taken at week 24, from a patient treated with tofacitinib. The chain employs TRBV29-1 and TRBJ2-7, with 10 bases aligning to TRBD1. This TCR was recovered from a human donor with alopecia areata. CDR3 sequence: CSVRTGGYEQYF. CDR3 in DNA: TGCAGCGTCAGGACAGGGGGGTACGAGCAGTACTTC.